The present T cell receptor beta chain was sequenced within a study of blood T cell repertoires in COVID-19. Study-wide background: Collection of acute and convalescent COVID-19 samples took place in the United States, Italy and Spain. The cDNA or gDNA used as material had been derived from T cells, B-cell-depleted T cells, or PBMCs.

Losses at the gene ends were 0 bases for V and 2 bases for J; bases not matched to a gene: 5. This CDR3 spans 15 amino acids. In germline, CDR1 is SGHNT, CDR2 YYREEE (reference sequence). The authors' processing: The assay estimated nucleated cells by amplifying reference gene primers. Assay used: immunoSEQ multiplex PCR; TCRdb lists only in-frame clones, some missing. D and trimming come from the DNA, and the V and J calls and clone size come from that table. The table records fewer than 200,000 clones, 70% to 90% of them present only once. This sequence originates from a man between 18 and 35 years old who had recovered from COVID-19. The sequenced material came from peripheral blood. The rearrangement links TRBV5-4 to TRBJ2-7, with TRBD2 identical over 7 bases. The CDR3 sequence is CASSLAAGKTYEQYF. The CDR3 nucleotides are TGTGCCAGCAGCTTGGCAGCGGGAAAGACCTACGAGCAGTACTTC.